One sample yielded the 25 T cell receptor beta chains listed below, sequenced in a study of cytomegalovirus exposure and HLA in healthy donors (dated by TCRdb to 2016 to 2017). Library preparation used the immunoSEQ multiplex PCR assay. A mixture of 60 forward primers for TCR Vbeta segments and 13 reverse primers for TCR Jbeta segments was used in the multiplex PCR. TCRdb stores this immuneACCESS table with in-frame sequences only. Part of the clones is absent; in the studies checked, under half of the shortfall reflects unresolved V genes, and no reason is known for the rest. The sample table shows about 120,000 clones, and 80% to 90% are seen once. The ten largest clones represent more than 1.5% of the sample. The material sequenced was PBMCs. These TCRs come from a man in his forties in good health and CMV-seronegative.

V is TRBV9 and J is TRBJ2-7, with a tentative D call TRBD1 (6 bases). Germline CDR1 and CDR2: SGDLS and YYNGEE. Deletions cut 7 bases from V and 0 bases from J, with 14 bases between. This CDR3 contains 14 residues. The CDR3 loop reads CASGTGRASYEQYF. The CDR3 nucleotides read TGTGCCAGCGGTACAGGGCGCGCCTCCTACGAGCAGTACTTC.

The chain couples TRBV2 to TRBJ1-2; TRBD1 matches at 9 bases. The CDR3 extends over 14 amino acids. The germline CDR1 and CDR2 sequences are SNHLY and FYNNEI. Trimming at V came to 8 bases and at J to 6 bases, leaving 10 bases not matched to a gene. The CDR3 nucleotides are TGTGCCAGCTCCCGGGGACAGGGAGGGAATGGCTACACCTTC. Protein: CASSRGQGGNGYTF.

This chain connects TRBV11-3 to TRBJ2-1, with 8 bases aligning to TRBD2. Germline-derived CDR1 and CDR2 are SGHNT and YENEEA. The CDR3 sequence is 16 residues long. J gave up 7 bases and V 1 base, and 9 bases lay outside the gene matches. The CDR3 nucleotides read TGTGCCAGCAGCTTAGCTAGCGGGTCCTCTTCGAATGAGCAGTTCTTC. Protein product: CASSLASGSSSNEQFF.

The chain combines TRBV9 with TRBJ2-7; perhaps TRBD1 as D (5 bases). Germline-derived CDR1 and CDR2 are SGDLS and YYNGEE. Trimming shortened V by 1 base and J by 5 bases, and 16 bases separated the two germline ends. The CDR3 is 15 residues long. The CDR3 loop reads CASSVSPTESHEQYF. CDR3 sequence (DNA): TGTGCCAGCAGCGTATCGCCGACAGAAAGCCACGAGCAGTACTTC.

The rearrangement joins TRBV7-2 to TRBJ2-1; possible D gene TRBD2, 5 bases. The CDR3 runs to 15 residues. Trimming removed 5 bases at V and 0 bases at J, with 11 bases between. Germline loops: CDR1 SGHTA, CDR2 FQGNSA. The CDR3 nucleotides read TGTGCCAGCAGCCAAAGGACTCACTCCTACAATGAGCAGTTCTTC. Translated: CASSQRTHSYNEQFF. The variable domain in full, with the rest retrieved from reference TRBV7-2 and TRBJ2-1, is GAGVSQSPSNKVTEKGKDVELRCDPISGHTALYWYRQSLGQGLEFLIYFQGNSAPDKSGLPSDRFSAERTGGSVSTLTIQRTQQEDSAVYLCASSQRTHSYNEQFFGPGTRLTVL.

The chain uses TRBV7-2 and TRBJ1-1, with TRBD1 matching over 9 bases. Germline values: CDR1 SGHTA, CDR2 FQGNSA. The CDR3 is made up of 14 amino acids. V trimming: 4 bases; J trimming: 11 bases; junction bases outside the gene matches: 11. The CDR3 region is CASSSGQGQGGAFF. In DNA form, the CDR3 reads TGTGCCAGCAGCTCGGGACAGGGTCAGGGCGGGGCTTTCTTT.

V gene TRBV29-1 combines with J gene TRBJ2-7; 7 bases are a match to TRBD1. This CDR3 comprises 13 residues. V trimming: 7 bases; J trimming: 0 bases; junction bases outside the gene matches: 6. The germline CDR1 and CDR2 sequences are SQVTM and ANQGSEA. This chain's CDR3 is CSATPGGSYEQYF. The CDR3, as DNA: TGCAGCGCAACTCCAGGGGGCTCCTACGAGCAGTACTTC.

The chain carries TRBV10-3 and TRBJ1-1; weak D call: TRBD1 (6 bases). Germline V gives CDR1 ENHRY, CDR2 SYGVKD. Trimming pared 5 bases from V and 4 bases from J, leaving 14 bases between. The CDR3 is 14 amino acids. The DNA of the CDR3 is TGTGCCATCAGTAGACAGGTTTTACCCACTGAAGCTTTCTTT. Protein sequence: CAISRQVLPTEAFF.

This clone has just a few counts. CDR3 bases: TGTGCCAGCAGCTTTGGGCAGGGGAATGAGCAGTTCTTC. It yields the protein CASSFGQGNEQFF. The rearrangement uses TRBV7-2 and TRBJ2-1, with D possibly being TRBD1 (6 bases). The CDR3 length is 13 residues. Germline CDR1 and CDR2: SGHTA and FQGNSA. V dropped 3 bases and J dropped 7 bases, with 10 bases sitting between them.

J is TRBJ2-5 and V is TRBV7-6, with D possibly being TRBD2 (5 bases). Deletions cut 1 base from V and 5 bases from J, with 14 bases between. This CDR3 comprises 15 residues. The germline CDR1 and CDR2 sequences are SGHVS and FNYEAQ. The CDR3 here is CASSLVSLAIETQYF. The CDR3 DNA is TGTGCCAGCAGCTTAGTGTCCCTAGCTATCGAGACCCAGTACTTC.

The V and J genes are TRBV10-3 and TRBJ1-1, with D unclear. The germline V gene encodes CDR1 ENHRY and CDR2 SYGVKD. This CDR3 has 19 amino acids. The V end lost 0 bases, the J end lost 1 base, and 21 bases lay between the germline ends. The CDR3 DNA reads TGTGCCATCAGTGAGTCGCCGTTTAGAAAAAGAGGAGAGAACACTGAAGCTTTCTTT. It specifies CAISESPFRKRGENTEAFF.

The V and J genes are TRBV30 and TRBJ1-1; D gene ambiguous. The V gene lost 0 bases and the J gene lost 10 bases, with 15 bases spanning the gap. There are 13 residues in the CDR3. CDR1 is GTSNPN and CDR2 is SVGIG in the germline V gene (reference sequence). CDR3 in amino acids: CAWSVAGSVRAFF. DNA of the CDR3: TGTGCCTGGAGTGTGGCAGGCTCCGTCAGAGCTTTCTTT.

Worth noting for this clone: The junction shows a germline mismatch at one end, possibly a read error. The V gene is TRBV7-7, the J gene TRBJ2-5; TRBD2 might be the D (6 bases). The CDR3 extends over 12 amino acids. Germline assignment: CDR1 SSHAT and CDR2 FNYEAQ (reference sequence). CDR3 region: CASSRPGGTQYF. The CDR3 nucleotides read TGTGCTAGCAGCCGTCCCGGGGGGACCCAGTACTTC.

This chain links TRBV7-9 with TRBJ2-7; 10 bases line up with TRBD1. Germline CDR1 and CDR2: SEHNR and FQNEAQ (reference sequence). V lost 4 bases, J lost 7 bases, and 10 bases stayed unmatched. CDR3 length: 15 residues. Written as DNA, the CDR3 is TGTGCCAGCAGCTGGACCGGGACAGGGGTGGGGGAGCAGTACTTC. This encodes CASSWTGTGVGEQYF.

The chain couples TRBV18 to TRBJ2-3; 11 positions match TRBD2. V gave up 3 bases and J gave up 2 bases; unmatched junction bases: 4. The V gene's germline CDR1 is KGHSH and CDR2 LQKENI. This CDR3 has 16 residues. The CDR3 reads CASSPRLAGSTDTQYF. The CDR3 coding sequence is TGTGCCAGCTCACCGAGACTAGCGGGGTCCACAGATACGCAGTATTTT.

V and J are TRBV5-1 and TRBJ2-3, with 15 bases that match TRBD2. Germline V gene lookup returns CDR1 SGHRS and CDR2 YFSETQ. The CDR3 totals 19 residues. Trimming cost V 3 bases and J 0 bases; bases outside gene matches: 8. The CDR3 spells CASSSGLAGGTKSTDTQYF. CDR3 sequence (DNA): TGCGCCAGCAGCTCGGGACTAGCGGGGGGAACAAAAAGCACAGATACGCAGTATTTT.

The J gene is TRBJ2-6, the V gene TRBV5-1, with D unclear. The germline V gene has CDR1 SGHRS and CDR2 YFSETQ. V lost 5 bases and J 0 bases, leaving 9 bases between the germline ends. The CDR3 has 15 residues. CDR3 bases: TGCGCCAGCAGACGAACCAGCTCTGGGGCCAACGTCCTGACTTTC. The encoded protein is CASRRTSSGANVLTF.

This clone was observed a single time. This chain links TRBV27 with TRBJ2-1, with D perhaps TRBD1 (6 bases). This CDR3 spans 13 amino acids. V was shortened by 5 bases and J by 8 bases, with 13 bases between the two germline ends. In germline, CDR1 is MNHEY, CDR2 SMNVEV (reference sequence). CDR3 bases: TGTGCCAGCAGTCTACAGGGATCCTATGAGCAGTTCTTC. It yields the protein CASSLQGSYEQFF.

V is TRBV2 and J is TRBJ1-3; TRBD1 agrees at 10 bases. There are 16 residues in the CDR3. Germline V gives CDR1 SNHLY, CDR2 FYNNEI. The J segment lost 0 bases and the V segment lost 6 bases, leaving 5 bases of the junction unmatched. The DNA of the CDR3 is TGTGCCAGCAGCCCGGACAGGGGGTACTCTGGAAACACCATATATTTT. This sequence encodes CASSPDRGYSGNTIYF. Full variable domain (rest looked up from reference TRBV2 and TRBJ1-3): EPEVTQTPSHQVTQMGQEVILRCVPISNHLYFYWYRQILGQKVEFLVSFYNNEISEKSEIFDDQFSVERPDGSNFTLKIRSTKLEDSAMYFCASSPDRGYSGNTIYFGEGSWLTVV.

This chain links TRBV28 with TRBJ2-3; TRBD2 agrees at 10 bases. Trimming took 5 bases from V and 3 from J; bases not matched to a gene: 14. CDR3 size: 18 residues. Per germline, CDR1 MDHEN and CDR2 SYDVKM. CDR3 sequence: CASSIRLAGLFGTDTQYF. The CDR3, as DNA: TGTGCCAGCAGTATTCGACTAGCGGGTTTGTTTGGTACAGATACGCAGTATTTT.

This chain joins TRBV13 and TRBJ1-1, with TRBD1 matching 8 bases. V shed 5 bases, J shed 11 bases, and the junction held 7 bases outside the gene matches. This CDR3 has 12 residues. Germline assignment: CDR1 PRHDT and CDR2 FYEKMQ (reference sequence). CDR3 bases: TGTGCCAGCAGCCCATCGGACAGGGTCGCTTTCTTT. It translates to CASSPSDRVAFF.

The V and J genes are TRBV9 and TRBJ2-3, with no clear D. This CDR3 has 13 residues. V lost 0 bases to trimming and J lost 4 bases, with 6 bases between them. CDR1 and CDR2 from the germline V gene are SGDLS and YYNGEE. The CDR3 here is CASSVGTADTQYF. The CDR3 DNA reads TGTGCCAGCAGCGTAGGAACAGCAGATACGCAGTATTTT.

This chain uses TRBV5-1 with TRBJ2-7; TRBD1 might be the D (6 bases). V lost 3 bases to trimming and J lost 6 bases, with 16 bases between them. This CDR3 is 14 amino acids long. The germline V gene encodes CDR1 SGHRS and CDR2 YFSETQ. The CDR3 reads CASSWTDSRLEQYF. The CDR3 nucleotides are TGCGCCAGCAGCTGGACGGACAGCCGTCTCGAGCAGTACTTC.

This clone showed up just a few times. The CDR3 spells CASSFEGGELFF. CDR3 DNA sequence: TGCGCCAGCAGCTTTGAGGGTGGAGAACTGTTTTTT. The chain has TRBV5-1 and TRBJ1-4, with D uncertain. V was pared by 2 bases and J by 12 bases, with 11 bases between. In germline, CDR1 is SGHRS, CDR2 YFSETQ. The CDR3 loop spans 12 amino acids.

The rearrangement uses TRBV7-2 and TRBJ2-7, with a possible D match to TRBD2 (5 bases). Germline V gene sequence: CDR1 SGHTA, CDR2 FQGNSA. V lost 1 base to trimming and J lost 6 bases, with 13 bases between them. The length of the CDR3 is 14 residues. The CDR3: CASSLDTGKSEQYF. The DNA for the CDR3 is TGTGCCAGCAGCTTAGACACCGGGAAAAGCGAGCAGTACTTC.